Below are 32 T cell receptor beta chains sequenced from a single sample in a study of graft-versus-host responses after intestinal transplantation. Assay: immunoSEQ multiplex PCR; the TCRdb copy retains only in-frame clones and omits some. The sample records more than 10,000 clones, about three quarters being singletons. The material sequenced was PBMCs, taken nearly 500 days after intestinal transplant. The receptors here all came from a human patient who received an intestinal transplant, so some T cells may come from the graft donor.

The V call is TRBV7-9, the J call TRBJ1-6; D gene uncertain. Germline V CDR1 and CDR2: SEHNR, FQNEAQ (reference sequence). Trimming took off 0 bases at V and 10 bases at J, with 4 bases between the two ends. CDR3 length: 12 residues. CDR3 residues: CASSLAGSPLHF. CDR3 coding DNA: TGTGCCAGCAGCTTAGCGGGGTCACCCCTCCACTTT.

The rearrangement uses TRBV4-1 and TRBJ2-5, with unresolved D. Germline V gene sequence: CDR1 MGHRA, CDR2 YSYEKL. This CDR3 is built from 14 residues. V was pared by 3 bases and J by 1 base, with 9 bases between. The CDR3 nucleotides read TGCGCCAGCAGCCAGGCGGTGGGCCAAGAGACCCAGTACTTC. As protein: CASSQAVGQETQYF.

J is TRBJ2-1 and V is TRBV10-2; TRBD2 aligns across 10 bases. Germline CDR1 reads WSHSY; CDR2 reads SAAADI. The ends lost 7 bases at V and 5 bases at J; junction bases unmatched: 11. This CDR3 is 16 amino acids long. CDR3 loop: CASKRGPLAGHNEQFF. Written as DNA, the CDR3 is TGCGCCAGCAAAAGGGGCCCACTAGCGGGGCACAATGAGCAGTTCTTC.

The chain joins TRBV6-1 to TRBJ2-7; D is ambiguous. Trimming removed 7 bases at V and 3 bases at J, with 13 bases between. This CDR3 comprises 13 residues. The V gene's germline CDR1 is MNHNS and CDR2 SASEGT. As DNA, the CDR3 is TGTGCCAGCACGGAAGAGGCACACTACGAGCAGTACTTC. Protein: CASTEEAHYEQYF.

This clone was seen just once. V is TRBV18 and J is TRBJ2-1; D is ambiguous. The CDR3 is 17 residues long. The V and J ends lost 2 bases and 6 bases respectively, with 20 bases between them. Germline V CDR1 and CDR2: KGHSH, LQKENI. This chain's CDR3 is CASSPESSARRTNEQFF. Here the CDR3 DNA reads TGTGCCAGCTCACCAGAGTCCAGCGCCCGTCGAACCAATGAGCAGTTCTTC.

This clone is labeled as medium-sized (0.01 to 0.1%). The chain links TRBV19 to TRBJ2-7, with 7 bases that match TRBD1. V shed 1 base and J 2 bases; nucleotides not matched to a gene: 5. CDR3 length: 15 amino acids. The germline V gene has CDR1 LNHDA and CDR2 SQIVND (reference sequence). In DNA, the CDR3 is TGTGCCAGTAGTATAGGCGAAGGGGGCCCCTACGAGCAGTACTTC. It encodes CASSIGEGGPYEQYF.

The V and J genes are TRBV6-1 and TRBJ1-1; D remains ambiguous. Trimming took off 4 bases at V and 5 bases at J, with 11 bases between the two ends. CDR3 length equals 13 residues. Germline-derived CDR1 and CDR2 are MNHNS and SASEGT. CDR3 sequence (DNA): TGTGCCAGCAGTGTGTACAGTACTACTGAAGCTTTCTTT. Translating gives CASSVYSTTEAFF.

The rearrangement links TRBV6-5 to TRBJ2-5, with a possible D match to TRBD1 (6 bases). Germline loops: CDR1 MNHEY, CDR2 SVGAGI. The CDR3 extends over 15 amino acids. Trimming took 2 bases from V and 4 from J, leaving 14 bases between them. CDR3 bases: TGTGCCAGCAGTTACGCAGGTGGGGGCTTAGAGACCCAGTACTTC. Amino acid sequence: CASSYAGGGLETQYF.

The chain combines TRBV11-2 with TRBJ2-5; D call uncertain. The CDR3 is 12 residues long. V dropped 3 bases and J dropped 5 bases, with 7 bases sitting between them. Germline CDR1 is SGHAT and CDR2 is FQNNGV. The CDR3 bases are TGTGCCAGCAGCTTCGATTGGGAGACCCAGTACTTC. Translation: CASSFDWETQYF. The variable domain in full, with the rest retrieved from reference TRBV11-2 and TRBJ2-5, is EAGVAQSPRYKIIEKRQSVAFWCNPISGHATLYWYQQILGQGPKLLIQFQNNGVVDDSQLPKDRFSAERLKGVDSTLKIQPAKLEDSAVYLCASSFDWETQYFGPGTRLLVL.

The chain recombines TRBV4-1 with TRBJ2-1; the match to TRBD2 covers 7 bases. Germline CDR1 MGHRA, CDR2 YSYEKL. This CDR3 is built from 15 residues. V lost 0 bases to trimming and J lost 2 bases; unmatched junction nucleotides: 1. The CDR3 sequence is CASSQEGTTYNEQFF. CDR3 nucleotides: TGCGCCAGCAGCCAAGAGGGGACTACCTACAATGAGCAGTTCTTC.

The V and J genes are TRBV5-1 and TRBJ2-7; D might be TRBD2 (5 bases). This CDR3 comprises 15 residues. Trimming shortened V by 0 bases and J by 1 base, and 11 bases separated the two germline ends. Germline-derived CDR1 and CDR2 are SGHRS and YFSETQ. The CDR3 coding sequence is TGCGCCAGCAGCTTGGTCGCGGGTGAGTCCTACGAGCAGTACTTC. Amino acids: CASSLVAGESYEQYF. Using reference TRBV5-1 and TRBJ2-7 for the parts outside the CDR3, the full variable domain is KAGVTQTPRYLIKTRGQQVTLSCSPISGHRSVSWYQQTPGQGLQFLFEYFSETQRNKGNFPGRFSGRQFSNSRSEMNVSTLELGDSALYLCASSLVAGESYEQYFGPGTRLTVT.

The chain recombines TRBV7-3 with TRBJ1-1; the D is unclear. The CDR3 has 14 amino acids. The V gene lost 6 bases and the J gene lost 1 base, with 12 bases spanning the gap. CDR1 SGHTA and CDR2 FQGTGA come from the germline V gene. In nucleotides, the CDR3 is TGTGCCAGCAGGTTGGGATACGGGAACACTGAAGCTTTCTTT. This sequence encodes CASRLGYGNTEAFF.

The gene calls are TRBV7-3 and TRBJ1-3; D is uncertain. The V end lost 2 bases, the J end lost 5 bases, and 16 bases lay between the germline ends. CDR3 length equals 16 residues. Germline V gene data show CDR1 as SGHTA and CDR2 as FQGTGA. The CDR3 DNA is TGTGCCAGCAGCTTAGCGGCGGGTTCGATTCGAAACACCATATATTTT. Translated: CASSLAAGSIRNTIYF.

In nucleotides, the CDR3 is TGTGCCAGCAGTGCCGGGACAGGGGGCGCAGATACGCAGTATTTT. Translation: CASSAGTGGADTQYF. The J gene is TRBJ2-3, the V gene TRBV6-4; the match to TRBD1 covers 12 bases. CDR3 size: 15 residues. From germline, CDR1 is MRHNA and CDR2 SNTAGT. Unmatched junction bases numbered 3, after V lost 4 bases and J lost 4 bases.

The chain is built from TRBV5-1 and TRBJ2-7; D is uncertain. CDR1 is SGHRS, CDR2 YFSETQ, per germline. Between the trimmed V and J ends, which lost 0 bases and 6 bases, there was a span of 13 bases. CDR3 size: 14 residues. The CDR3 DNA sequence: TGCGCCAGCAGCTTGGGGGTAGAAGGCGGCGAGCAGTACTTC. This encodes CASSLGVEGGEQYF. Using reference TRBV5-1 and TRBJ2-7 for the parts outside the CDR3, the full variable domain is KAGVTQTPRYLIKTRGQQVTLSCSPISGHRSVSWYQQTPGQGLQFLFEYFSETQRNKGNFPGRFSGRQFSNSRSEMNVSTLELGDSALYLCASSLGVEGGEQYFGPGTRLTVT.

V is TRBV27 and J is TRBJ2-1, with 7 bases matching TRBD1. This CDR3 region has 16 residues. V trimming: 8 bases; J trimming: 2 bases; junction bases outside the gene matches: 12. Germline CDR1 and CDR2: MNHEY and SMNVEV (reference sequence). The CDR3 DNA is TGTGCCAGCGCATACAAATCGGGACAGACCTACAATGAGCAGTTCTTC. It specifies CASAYKSGQTYNEQFF.

The chain has TRBV28 and TRBJ1-2, with D hard to call. Deletions cut 5 bases from V and 8 bases from J, with 9 bases between. Germline V CDR1 and CDR2: MDHEN, SYDVKM. This CDR3 comprises 11 residues. The CDR3 region is CASSAPVGYTF. CDR3 DNA: TGTGCCAGCAGTGCCCCGGTAGGCTACACCTTC.

The chain carries TRBV19 and TRBJ2-7; 7 bases match TRBD1. The V and J ends lost 3 bases and 1 base, in that order; junction bases with no gene match: 9. This CDR3 has 16 amino acids. The germline V gene has CDR1 LNHDA and CDR2 SQIVND (reference sequence). The CDR3 nucleotides are TGTGCCAGTAGTATGGGACAGCGACTCGCATCCTACGAGCAGTACTTC. This gives the protein CASSMGQRLASYEQYF.

This rearrangement joins TRBV19 to TRBJ2-7; 8 bases agree with TRBD1. The CDR3 sequence is 16 residues long. The germline gives CDR1 LNHDA, CDR2 SQIVND (reference sequence). J gave up 7 bases and V 7 bases, and 18 bases lay outside the gene matches. The CDR3 sequence: CASTQIFSTGVGEQYF. The CDR3 DNA is TGTGCCAGTACCCAGATCTTTTCGACAGGGGTTGGGGAGCAGTACTTC. The variable domain in full, with the rest retrieved from reference TRBV19 and TRBJ2-7, is DGGITQSPKYLFRKEGQNVTLSCEQNLNHDAMYWYRQDPGQGLRLIYYSQIVNDFQKGDIAEGYSVSREKKESFPLTVTSAQKNPTAFYLCASTQIFSTGVGEQYFGPGTRLTVT.

The chain has TRBV7-3 and TRBJ2-1; D possibly corresponds to TRBD2 (6 bases). V was clipped by 4 bases and J by 9 bases, with 13 bases between them. CDR3 length: 13 residues. The germline V gene encodes CDR1 SGHTA and CDR2 FQGTGA. CDR3 coding DNA: TGTGCCAGCAGCTCGGGACTGGGCACTGAGCAGTTCTTC. Translating it yields CASSSGLGTEQFF.

The chain combines TRBV7-8 with TRBJ1-2, with D hard to call. Germline V gene lookup returns CDR1 SGHVS and CDR2 FQNEAQ. This CDR3 spans 13 amino acids. Trimming removed 5 bases from V and 8 bases from J, with 15 bases in between. The CDR3 protein is CASSPGPVEGYTF. The CDR3 coding sequence is TGTGCCAGCAGCCCCGGGCCGGTGGAGGGCTACACCTTC.

The V and J genes are TRBV14 and TRBJ1-5; no definite D call. This CDR3 has 13 residues. The V gene lost 5 bases and the J gene lost 6 bases, with 11 bases spanning the gap. In germline, CDR1 is SGHDN, CDR2 FVKESK. This CDR3 is CASSVSPRQPQHF. In DNA, the CDR3 is TGTGCCAGCAGCGTGAGCCCCCGTCAGCCCCAGCATTTT.

This clone has a single count. The rearrangement uses TRBV19 and TRBJ1-1, with D perhaps TRBD1 (6 bases). Germline V gives CDR1 LNHDA, CDR2 SQIVND (reference sequence). This CDR3 comprises 14 residues. With 4 bases removed from V and 5 bases from J, the gap between germline ends came to 14 bases. The DNA of the CDR3 is TGTGCCAGTAGTACAGGACAGCCACAGACTGAAGCTTTCTTT. Amino acids: CASSTGQPQTEAFF.

For this clone: Other DNA sequences from this sample encode an identical CDR3 as well. This chain connects TRBV6-4 to TRBJ2-3, with 8 bases aligning to TRBD2. Germline V gene data show CDR1 as MRHNA and CDR2 as SNTAGT. J lost 3 bases, V lost 3 bases, and 2 bases had no gene match. The length of the CDR3 is 14 residues. CDR3 loop: CASSDSGGTDTQYF. Here the CDR3 DNA reads TGTGCCAGCAGTGATTCGGGAGGGACAGATACGCAGTATTTT.

The chain combines TRBV6-4 with TRBJ2-2; D gene uncertain. CDR1 and CDR2 from the germline V gene are MRHNA and SNTAGT. Trimming stripped 4 bases from V and 4 bases from J, with 10 bases between. This CDR3 has 14 amino acids. Written as DNA, the CDR3 is TGTGCCAGCAGTGGATCACCCCCCACCGGGGAGCTGTTTTTT. This gives the protein CASSGSPPTGELFF.

V gene TRBV10-3 combines with J gene TRBJ1-4; 9 bases agree with TRBD1. Germline lookup yields CDR1 ENHRY and CDR2 SYGVKD. The CDR3 runs 15 residues. Losses at the gene ends were 10 bases for V and 8 bases for J; bases not matched to a gene: 14. CDR3 in amino acids: CATGDREGWEEKLFF. The CDR3 DNA is TGTGCCACCGGGGACAGGGAAGGTTGGGAGGAAAAACTGTTTTTT.

The V and J genes are TRBV25-1 and TRBJ2-5, with D possibly matching TRBD2 (5 bases). V was trimmed by 1 base and J by 1 base, leaving 7 bases between them. The germline V gene encodes CDR1 MGHDK and CDR2 SYGVNS. The CDR3 consists of 14 residues. CDR3 amino acids: CASSESGSQETQYF. The CDR3 region has the DNA TGTGCCAGCAGTGAATCGGGGTCCCAAGAGACCCAGTACTTC. The whole variable domain, remainder taken from reference TRBV25-1 and TRBJ2-5, is EADIYQTPRYLVIGTGKKITLECSQTMGHDKMYWYQQDPGMELHLIHYSYGVNSTEKGDLSSESTVSRIRTEHFPLTLESARPSHTSQYLCASSESGSQETQYFGPGTRLLVL.

The V call is TRBV5-1, the J call TRBJ1-6, with D possibly TRBD1 on 5 matching bases. Germline-derived CDR1 and CDR2 are SGHRS and YFSETQ. Between the trimmed V and J ends, which lost 4 bases and 7 bases, there was a span of 12 bases. The CDR3 runs to 14 residues. The CDR3 DNA follows: TGCGCCAGCAGCATCAGGGTAGGAAATTCACCCCTCCACTTT. Its protein is CASSIRVGNSPLHF.

The V call is TRBV14, the J call TRBJ2-7, with D uncertain. The CDR3 spans 14 residues. V lost 4 bases and J lost 2, with 12 bases in between. Germline values: CDR1 SGHDN, CDR2 FVKESK. The chain's CDR3 is CASSRQDGPYEQYF. In nucleotides, the CDR3 is TGTGCCAGCAGCCGGCAGGACGGCCCCTACGAGCAGTACTTC.

The chain links TRBV6-5 to TRBJ2-7; 7 nucleotides align to TRBD1. The V gene end was trimmed by 7 bases and the J gene end by 1 base; junction bases not matched to a gene: 7. Germline CDR1 and CDR2: MNHEY and SVGAGI. This CDR3 has 14 amino acids. In DNA form, the CDR3 reads TGTGCCAGCACGAAGGGGGCCCTATCCTACGAGCAGTACTTC. This codes for CASTKGALSYEQYF.

The genes are TRBV4-1 and TRBJ2-2; 9 positions match TRBD2. The CDR3 totals 18 residues. The germline V gene encodes CDR1 MGHRA and CDR2 YSYEKL. Trimming removed 1 base from V and 2 bases from J; junction bases left unmatched: 8. CDR3 sequence reads: CASSQGASGILNTGELFF. The CDR3, as DNA: TGCGCCAGCAGCCAAGGTGCTAGCGGGATACTTAACACCGGGGAGCTGTTTTTT.

This clone appeared a few times. This sequence joins TRBV19 and TRBJ1-2; D is ambiguous. Germline CDR1 LNHDA, CDR2 SQIVND (reference sequence). This CDR3 is 13 amino acids long. Trimming shortened V by 8 bases and J by 0 bases, and 10 bases separated the two germline ends. In DNA form, the CDR3 reads TGTGCCAGTCATTCAGTCTCTAACTATGGCTACACCTTC. Translation: CASHSVSNYGYTF. The full variable domain, its missing parts supplied by reference TRBV19 and TRBJ1-2, is DGGITQSPKYLFRKEGQNVTLSCEQNLNHDAMYWYRQDPGQGLRLIYYSQIVNDFQKGDIAEGYSVSREKKESFPLTVTSAQKNPTAFYLCASHSVSNYGYTFGSGTRLTVV.